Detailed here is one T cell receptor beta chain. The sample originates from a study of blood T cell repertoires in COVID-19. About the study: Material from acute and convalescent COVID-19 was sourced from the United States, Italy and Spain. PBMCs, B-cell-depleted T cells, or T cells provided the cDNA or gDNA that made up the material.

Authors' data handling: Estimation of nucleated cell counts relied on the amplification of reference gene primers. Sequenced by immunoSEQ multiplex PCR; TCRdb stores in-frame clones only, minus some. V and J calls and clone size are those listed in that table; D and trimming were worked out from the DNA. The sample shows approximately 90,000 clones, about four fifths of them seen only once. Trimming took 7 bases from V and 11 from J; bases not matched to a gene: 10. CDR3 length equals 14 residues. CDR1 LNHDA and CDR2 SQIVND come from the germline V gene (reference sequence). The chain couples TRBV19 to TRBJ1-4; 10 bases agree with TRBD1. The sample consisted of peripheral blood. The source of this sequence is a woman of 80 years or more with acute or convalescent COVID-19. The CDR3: CASIAGTGVGKLFF. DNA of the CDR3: TGTGCCAGTATCGCCGGGACAGGGGTAGGGAAACTGTTTTTT. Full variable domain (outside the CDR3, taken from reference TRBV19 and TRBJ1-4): DGGITQSPKYLFRKEGQNVTLSCEQNLNHDAMYWYRQDPGQGLRLIYYSQIVNDFQKGDIAEGYSVSREKKESFPLTVTSAQKNPTAFYLCASIAGTGVGKLFFGSGTQLSVL.